This entry lists 16 T cell receptor beta chains sequenced from one sample in a study of identical twins. TCRdb reanalysed the 5' RACE reads using MiXCR and keeps one entry per CDR3 protein. The sample lists a few hundred thousand distinct CDR3 sequences, more than 9% seen once, with approximately 3% in the top ten. This same sample was also taken into another study, of yellow fever vaccine responses in identical twins.

What was sequenced was PBMCs. The receptors here all came from a woman younger than 30 in good health.

This clonotype was seen many times. This chain uses TRBV6-1 with TRBJ2-7; 10 bases line up with TRBD1. Germline V CDR1 and CDR2: MNHNS, SASEGT. V lost 3 bases to trimming and J lost 9 bases; unmatched junction nucleotides: 8. The CDR3 is 14 amino acids. The CDR3 sequence: CASSDWDRGQGQYF. The CDR3 coding sequence is TGTGCCAGCAGTGATTGGGACAGGGGACAGGGGCAGTACTTC.

The chain is built from TRBV24-1 and TRBJ2-2; no firm D call. Trimming removed 6 bases from V and 4 bases from J, with 8 bases in between. CDR1 and CDR2 (germline): KGHDR, SFDVKD. This CDR3 region has 13 residues. CDR3 nucleotides: TGTGCCACCAGTTACTATGGCACCGGGGAGCTGTTTTTT. Amino acids: CATSYYGTGELFF.

V gene TRBV28 combines with J gene TRBJ2-5; a possible D gene is TRBD2 (6 bases). CDR3 length: 15 residues. Trimming took off 2 bases at V and 2 bases at J, with 12 bases between the two ends. Germline values: CDR1 MDHEN, CDR2 SYDVKM. The CDR3 bases are TGTGCCAGCAGTTTACGACTGGGACTTCAAGAGACCCAGTACTTC. Protein: CASSLRLGLQETQYF.

This clonotype occurred a few times. This chain links TRBV2 with TRBJ2-5; 9 bases fit TRBD2. V trimming: 6 bases; J trimming: 5 bases; junction bases outside the gene matches: 10. In germline, CDR1 is SNHLY, CDR2 FYNNEI. This CDR3 is built from 15 residues. As DNA, the CDR3 is TGTGCCAGCAGGGGGACTAGCCAAGAGAGGGAGACCCAGTACTTC. Protein: CASRGTSQERETQYF.

This clonotype was seen only a few times. The chain recombines TRBV9 with TRBJ1-1; no firm D call. Per germline, CDR1 SGDLS and CDR2 YYNGEE. The ends were cut back, 0 bases at V and 1 base at J, with 4 bases in the middle. The CDR3 has 13 residues. CDR3 in amino acids: CASSVEGNTEAFF. CDR3 coding DNA: TGTGCCAGCAGCGTAGAAGGGAACACTGAAGCTTTCTTT.

This chain joins TRBV6-1 and TRBJ1-1; 8 nucleotides align to TRBD1. The CDR3 length is 14 residues. V lost 6 bases, J lost 6 bases, and 9 bases stayed unmatched. CDR1 MNHNS and CDR2 SASEGT come from the germline V gene. The CDR3, as DNA: TGTGCCAGCAGATTGGACAGGGACGGTTCTGAAGCTTTCTTT. Translated, it gives CASRLDRDGSEAFF.

This clonotype was seen a few times. This chain links TRBV11-2 with TRBJ2-4; a possible D gene is TRBD2 (5 bases). The CDR3 is made up of 17 amino acids. V lost 1 base and J 1 base, leaving 14 bases between the germline ends. Germline V gene sequence: CDR1 SGHAT, CDR2 FQNNGV. In DNA, the CDR3 is TGTGCCAGCAGCTTAGGGGGAGAGGGAAGGGCCAAAAACATTCAGTACTTC. This gives the protein CASSLGGEGRAKNIQYF. The whole variable domain, remainder taken from reference TRBV11-2 and TRBJ2-4, is EAGVAQSPRYKIIEKRQSVAFWCNPISGHATLYWYQQILGQGPKLLIQFQNNGVVDDSQLPKDRFSAERLKGVDSTLKIQPAKLEDSAVYLCASSLGGEGRAKNIQYFGAGTRLSVL.

The table lists this clonotype with a few counts. The chain recombines TRBV29-1 with TRBJ2-3; a possible D gene is TRBD1 (6 bases). The V and J ends lost 3 bases and 1 base respectively, with 17 bases between them. Germline V gene sequence: CDR1 SQVTM, CDR2 ANQGSEA. This CDR3 is built from 16 residues. Here the CDR3 reads CSVEGSTGSGTDTQYF. CDR3 coding DNA: TGCAGCGTTGAGGGGAGTACAGGGTCCGGCACAGATACGCAGTATTTT.

This clonotype occurred many times. V usage is TRBV12-3 or TRBV12-4 and J usage is TRBJ2-2; TRBD2 might be the D (5 bases). V lost 7 bases and J 4 bases, leaving 13 bases between the germline ends. The CDR3 contains 14 residues. The DNA for the CDR3 is TGTGCCAGCACCGTCCCCGCGGGCACCGGGGAGCTGTTTTTT. It yields the protein CASTVPAGTGELFF.

The chain employs TRBV20-1 and TRBJ1-2; D gene uncertain. The CDR3 covers 14 residues. The germline V gene encodes CDR1 DFQATT and CDR2 SNEGSKA (reference sequence). Trimming left V 3 bases short and J 1 base short, with 12 bases between. This CDR3 reads CSASVSQSNYGYTF. The CDR3 coding sequence is TGCAGTGCTAGCGTTAGTCAGAGTAACTATGGCTACACCTTC.

The rearrangement uses TRBV21-1 and TRBJ2-3. TRBV21-1 is described as a pseudogene. The CDR3 totals 13 residues. The CDR3 DNA sequence: TGTGCCAGCAGTCACGGTAGATCAGATACGCAGTATTTT. Amino acids: CASSHGRSDTQYF.

This chain connects TRBV18 to TRBJ2-7; 10 nucleotides match TRBD1. Germline trimming cut 3 bases from V and 6 bases from J; bases unmatched to any gene: 5. Per the germline V gene, CDR1 is KGHSH and CDR2 is LQKENI. The CDR3 sequence is 14 residues long. CDR3 coding DNA: TGTGCCAGCTCACCTGGGTGGACAGGGGGCGAGCAGTACTTC. Encoded protein: CASSPGWTGGEQYF.

V gene TRBV20-1 combines with J gene TRBJ2-3, with 11 nucleotides matching TRBD2. Trimming cost V 6 bases and J 4 bases; bases outside gene matches: 9. This CDR3 is 15 amino acids long. Germline-derived CDR1 and CDR2 are DFQATT and SNEGSKA (reference sequence). In DNA form, the CDR3 reads TGCAGTGCATACGATAGCGGGGGGGCGGCAGATACGCAGTATTTT. Its translation: CSAYDSGGAADTQYF.

In its sample, this clonotype was seen many times. This chain links TRBV12-3 or TRBV12-4 with TRBJ1-2; 8 bases are a match to TRBD1. The CDR3 extends over 13 amino acids. V shed 5 bases and J 7 bases; nucleotides not matched to a gene: 6. Written as DNA, the CDR3 is TGTGCCAGCAGTATAGACAGGGGTGGTGGCTACACCTTC. This encodes CASSIDRGGGYTF.

In this sample, this clonotype turned up a few times. This rearrangement joins TRBV20-1 to TRBJ2-7; 10 nucleotides line up with TRBD1. Germline CDR1 is DFQATT and CDR2 is SNEGSKA (reference sequence). With V trimmed by 3 bases and J by 4 bases, 6 bases remained unmatched. The CDR3 contains 14 residues. The CDR3 protein is CSARRDRGIYEQYF. In DNA form, the CDR3 reads TGCAGTGCTAGGAGGGACAGGGGAATATACGAGCAGTACTTC.

The V gene is TRBV20-1, the J gene TRBJ2-5, with 10 positions matching TRBD2. The CDR3 covers 17 residues. The germline gives CDR1 DFQATT, CDR2 SNEGSKA (reference sequence). The V segment lost 4 bases and the J segment 2 bases; nucleotides outside the gene matches: 13. As DNA, the CDR3 is TGCAGTGCTAATGAGGTTTCGGTGACTAGCGGGCAAGAGACCCAGTACTTC. Residues: CSANEVSVTSGQETQYF.